A single sample gave rise to the 22 T cell receptor beta chains below, sequenced in a study of blood T cell dynamics during melanoma immunotherapy. The protocol was immunoSEQ multiplex PCR, while the TCRdb copy is restricted to in-frame clones and leaves out a portion. This table has about 11,000 clones, 80% appearing once. Specified time point: week 3, after first cycle of checkpoint inhibitor. Sequencing was performed on blood, taken from a patient treated with checkpoint blockade. The source of these receptors is a human donor with melanoma.

The chain uses TRBV7-2 and TRBJ2-7; D call uncertain. Trimming left V 1 base short and J 3 bases short, with 10 bases between. The CDR3 runs to 14 residues. Germline values: CDR1 SGHTA, CDR2 FQGNSA. The CDR3 loop reads CASSLGSRDYEQYF. The CDR3 nucleotides read TGTGCCAGCAGCTTAGGGTCCAGAGACTACGAGCAGTACTTC. The variable domain in full, completed from reference TRBV7-2 and TRBJ2-7, reads GAGVSQSPSNKVTEKGKDVELRCDPISGHTALYWYRQSLGQGLEFLIYFQGNSAPDKSGLPSDRFSAERTGGSVSTLTIQRTQQEDSAVYLCASSLGSRDYEQYFGPGTRLTVT.

The chain is built from TRBV10-3 and TRBJ2-5, with 8 positions matching TRBD2. Germline-derived CDR1 and CDR2 are ENHRY and SYGVKD. This CDR3 has 15 residues. Germline trimming cut 10 bases from V and 3 bases from J; bases unmatched to any gene: 13. CDR3 region: CASTSTAGVEETQYF. Written as DNA, the CDR3 is TGTGCCAGCACCAGCACAGCGGGAGTTGAAGAGACCCAGTACTTC.

The J gene is TRBJ1-2, the V gene TRBV7-2; 9 nucleotides align to TRBD1. This CDR3 has 14 amino acids. Germline V CDR1 and CDR2: SGHTA, FQGNSA. V was pared by 4 bases and J by 1 base, with 1 base of the junction left unmatched. The CDR3 DNA sequence: TGTGCCAGCAGCTCGACAGGGGGTAACTATGGCTACACCTTC. Its protein product is CASSSTGGNYGYTF.

This chain uses TRBV6-5 with TRBJ2-5; D possibly matches TRBD1 or TRBD2 (6 bases each). CDR1 and CDR2 (germline): MNHEY, SVGAGI. V was clipped by 0 bases and J by 5 bases, with 10 bases between them. This CDR3 is 14 amino acids long. The CDR3 DNA sequence: TGTGCCAGCAGTTACTCGAGAGGGGGGGAGACCCAGTACTTC. Translation gives CASSYSRGGETQYF.

The chain couples TRBV11-2 to TRBJ2-1; D remains ambiguous. Between the trimmed V and J ends, which lost 2 bases and 8 bases, there was a span of 7 bases. The CDR3 is 12 amino acids. Germline lookup yields CDR1 SGHAT and CDR2 FQNNGV. The CDR3 spells CASSLLFHEQFF. DNA of the CDR3: TGTGCCAGCAGCTTACTATTCCATGAGCAGTTCTTC.

This chain connects TRBV10-3 to TRBJ2-2; 7 positions agree with TRBD1. With V trimmed by 5 bases and J by 1 base, 13 bases remained unmatched. CDR3 length equals 18 residues. The germline CDR1 and CDR2 sequences are ENHRY and SYGVKD. CDR3 coding DNA: TGTGCCATCAGTCCGGGACAGAAAAAGAATCAGAACACCGGGGAGCTGTTTTTT. Amino acid sequence: CAISPGQKKNQNTGELFF.

CDR3 nucleotide sequence: TGTGCCAGCAGCCGGGACAGGGGACAAGAGACCCAGTACTTC. Its protein product is CASSRDRGQETQYF. This rearrangement joins TRBV28 to TRBJ2-5, with 10 bases that match TRBD1. CDR1 is MDHEN and CDR2 is SYDVKM in the germline V gene. V was clipped by 6 bases and J by 2 bases; unmatched bases: 3. The CDR3 is 14 amino acids. Drawing the rest from reference TRBV28 and TRBJ2-5, the complete variable domain is DVKVTQSSRYLVKRTGEKVFLECVQDMDHENMFWYRQDPGLGLRLIYFSYDVKMKEKGDIPEGYSVSREKKERFSLILESASTNQTSMYLCASSRDRGQETQYFGPGTRLLVL.

This chain uses TRBV6-6 with TRBJ2-1, with a tentative D call TRBD2 (6 bases). The germline V gene has CDR1 MNHNY and CDR2 SVGAGI (reference sequence). This CDR3 region has 16 residues. Trimming took 0 bases from V and 3 from J, leaving 12 bases between them. This chain's CDR3 is CASSYSGGTSYNEQFF. CDR3 coding DNA: TGTGCCAGCAGTTACTCGGGCGGGACCAGCTACAATGAGCAGTTCTTC.

The chain links TRBV7-9 to TRBJ2-5; 8 bases match TRBD1. The CDR3 length is 13 residues. V trimming: 5 bases; J trimming: 6 bases; junction bases outside the gene matches: 5. Germline values: CDR1 SEHNR, CDR2 FQNEAQ (reference sequence). CDR3 sequence (DNA): TGTGCCAGCAGCGGAACAGGGGGTCAGACCCAGTACTTC. Translation: CASSGTGGQTQYF.

The rearrangement links TRBV4-3 to TRBJ2-7, with TRBD2 as a possible D gene (5 bases). The germline V and J ends were trimmed by 2 bases and 3 bases, with 11 bases remaining between them. The CDR3 runs 14 residues. Germline values: CDR1 LGHNA, CDR2 YSLEER. CDR3 sequence reads: CASSQLAGNYEQYV. The CDR3 DNA follows: TGCGCCAGCAGCCAACTAGCTGGAAACTACGAGCAGTACGTC.

The V gene is TRBV6-6, the J gene TRBJ1-1; D is undetermined. The CDR3 spans 13 residues. V shed 1 base and J shed 2 bases, with 5 bases lying between them. The germline V gene encodes CDR1 MNHNY and CDR2 SVGAGI (reference sequence). In DNA, the CDR3 is TGTGCCAGCAGTTACTGGTTAAACACTGAAGCTTTCTTT. This gives the protein CASSYWLNTEAFF.

This clone was detected a few times. The chain employs TRBV27 and TRBJ1-1; D is uncertain. V was clipped by 4 bases and J by 10 bases, with 22 bases between them. The CDR3 runs to 15 residues. The germline gives CDR1 MNHEY, CDR2 SMNVEV (reference sequence). CDR3 region: CASSSIRATRLLAFF. DNA of the CDR3: TGTGCCAGCAGTTCCATCAGAGCTACAAGGCTCTTAGCTTTCTTT.

CDR3 in amino acids: CASSLQGAVGNTIYF. The DNA for the CDR3 is TGCGCCAGCAGCCTACAGGGGGCCGTTGGAAACACCATATATTTT. The gene calls are TRBV5-1 and TRBJ1-3; 9 bases line up with TRBD1. This CDR3 contains 15 residues. The V segment lost 4 bases and the J segment 3 bases; nucleotides outside the gene matches: 5. Looked up from germline, CDR1 is SGHRS and CDR2 is YFSETQ.

The rearrangement links TRBV6-1 to TRBJ1-5, with D unresolved. CDR1 and CDR2 from the germline V gene are MNHNS and SASEGT. The CDR3 runs 14 residues. The V and J ends lost 6 bases and 3 bases respectively, with 12 bases between them. CDR3 DNA: TGTGCCAGCAGGGGCACGGGATACAATCAGCCCCAGCATTTT. Amino acid sequence: CASRGTGYNQPQHF.

This chain uses TRBV19 with TRBJ2-3; weak D call: TRBD2 (5 bases). Germline CDR1 LNHDA, CDR2 SQIVND (reference sequence). Trimming cost V 1 base and J 2 bases, with 10 bases left between them. The CDR3 extends over 15 amino acids. DNA for the CDR3: TGTGCCAGTAGTATAGGAGGGCGGCCCACAGATACGCAGTATTTT. Its translation: CASSIGGRPTDTQYF. Full variable domain (rest looked up from reference TRBV19 and TRBJ2-3): DGGITQSPKYLFRKEGQNVTLSCEQNLNHDAMYWYRQDPGQGLRLIYYSQIVNDFQKGDIAEGYSVSREKKESFPLTVTSAQKNPTAFYLCASSIGGRPTDTQYFGPGTRLTVL.

The count of this clone is one. The genes are TRBV30 and TRBJ2-2, with D unresolved. The germline V and J ends were trimmed by 5 bases and 3 bases, with 10 bases remaining between them. The germline gives CDR1 GTSNPN, CDR2 SVGIG (reference sequence). The CDR3 is made up of 13 amino acids. This CDR3 is CAWRYMDTGELFF. The CDR3 nucleotides are TGTGCCTGGCGCTACATGGACACCGGGGAGCTGTTTTTT.

The rearrangement uses TRBV6-1 and TRBJ2-2, with D possibly matching TRBD2 (5 bases). Trimming took 6 bases from V and 6 from J, leaving 11 bases between them. The length of the CDR3 is 13 residues. Per the germline V gene, CDR1 is MNHNS and CDR2 is SASEGT. CDR3 in DNA: TGTGCCAGCAGGGAGAGGGTCCCCGGGGAGCTGTTTTTT. This sequence encodes CASRERVPGELFF.

This chain connects TRBV7-1 to TRBJ1-2; a weak D match, TRBD1 (6 bases). TRBV7-1 belongs to the ORF category, with a function that is uncertain. CDR3 length: 13 residues. The V end was cut by 5 bases, the J end by 2 bases, with 9 bases between. This CDR3 reads CASSVGQNYGYTF. In DNA, the CDR3 is TGTGCCAGCAGCGTAGGACAGAACTATGGCTACACCTTC.

The chain uses TRBV5-8 and TRBJ2-3; 10 nucleotides agree with TRBD2. V was pared by 0 bases and J by 6 bases, with 7 bases of the junction left unmatched. This CDR3 region has 16 residues. CDR1 is SGHTS, CDR2 YDEGEE, per germline. Written as DNA, the CDR3 is TGTGCCAGCAGCTTGGCTCCGGGACTAGCGCGGGATACGCAGTATTTT. Its protein product is CASSLAPGLARDTQYF.

The rearrangement uses TRBV18 and TRBJ1-1; no clear D. Trimming removed 6 bases at V and 4 bases at J, with 9 bases between. The CDR3 runs to 12 residues. Germline loops: CDR1 KGHSH, CDR2 LQKENI. The CDR3 DNA sequence: TGTGCCAGCTCCGGGCTCGTCACTGAAGCTTTCTTT. Translated: CASSGLVTEAFF.

The chain carries TRBV5-6 and TRBJ1-3; D possibly corresponds to TRBD1 (5 bases). The germline CDR1 and CDR2 sequences are SGHDT and YYEEEE. The CDR3 is 13 residues long. V lost 3 bases and J 1 base, leaving 5 bases between the germline ends. The CDR3 spells CASSYRSGNTIYF. The CDR3 DNA reads as TGTGCCAGCAGCTACAGGTCTGGAAACACCATATATTTT.

The V call is TRBV28, the J call TRBJ2-7; D possibly matches TRBD1 or TRBD2 (5 bases each). Deletions cut 6 bases from V and 3 bases from J, with 12 bases between. CDR1 is MDHEN and CDR2 is SYDVKM in the germline V gene. The CDR3 contains 13 residues. The CDR3, as DNA: TGTGCCAGCAGGTCCGGGGCCATCTACGAGCAGTACTTC. This codes for CASRSGAIYEQYF.